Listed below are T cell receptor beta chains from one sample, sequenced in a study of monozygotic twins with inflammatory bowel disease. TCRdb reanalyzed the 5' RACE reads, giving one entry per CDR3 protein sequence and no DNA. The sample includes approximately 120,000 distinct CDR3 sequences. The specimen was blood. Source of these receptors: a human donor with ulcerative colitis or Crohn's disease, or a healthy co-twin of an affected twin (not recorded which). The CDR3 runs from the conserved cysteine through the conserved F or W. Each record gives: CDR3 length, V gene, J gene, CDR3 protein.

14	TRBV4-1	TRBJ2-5	CASSQVGRGGTQYF
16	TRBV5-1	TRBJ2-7	CASSLGVKDRLAEQYF
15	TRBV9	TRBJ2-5	CASSPGTSGGQTQYF
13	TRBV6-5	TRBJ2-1	CASSIPGTREQFF
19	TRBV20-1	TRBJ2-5	CSARASRAEGGNPQETQYF
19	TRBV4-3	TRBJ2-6	CASSQDGVHLPSGANVLTF
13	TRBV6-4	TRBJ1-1	CASSERRGAEAFF
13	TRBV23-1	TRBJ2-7	CAIPPGGLYEQYF
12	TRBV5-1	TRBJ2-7	CASSSTGHEQYF
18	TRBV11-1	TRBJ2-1	CASRMRRGASGQHNEQFF
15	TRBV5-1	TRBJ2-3	CASRTSVTDTDTQYF
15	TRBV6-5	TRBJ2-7	CASSYGRPPSYEQYF
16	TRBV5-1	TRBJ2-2	CASSDPTSGDTGELFF
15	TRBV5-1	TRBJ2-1	CASSRDQSSYNEQFF
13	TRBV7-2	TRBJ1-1	CASSSFWNTEAFF
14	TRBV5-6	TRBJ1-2	CASSRWTKSYGYTF
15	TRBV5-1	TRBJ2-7	CASSAGRRGSYEQYF
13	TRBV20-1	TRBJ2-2	CSAREGEAGELFF
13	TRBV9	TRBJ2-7	CASSVADRAEQYF
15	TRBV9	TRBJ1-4	CASSPETGQWEKLFF
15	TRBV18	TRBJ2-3	CASWLGAGNTDTQYF
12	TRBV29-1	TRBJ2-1	CSAGTRSDEQFF
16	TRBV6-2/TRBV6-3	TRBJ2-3	CASRPGLAAASDTQYF
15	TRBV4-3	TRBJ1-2	CASSPDRASNYGYTF
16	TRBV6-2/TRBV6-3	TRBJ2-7	CASSYWGSSGVYEQYF